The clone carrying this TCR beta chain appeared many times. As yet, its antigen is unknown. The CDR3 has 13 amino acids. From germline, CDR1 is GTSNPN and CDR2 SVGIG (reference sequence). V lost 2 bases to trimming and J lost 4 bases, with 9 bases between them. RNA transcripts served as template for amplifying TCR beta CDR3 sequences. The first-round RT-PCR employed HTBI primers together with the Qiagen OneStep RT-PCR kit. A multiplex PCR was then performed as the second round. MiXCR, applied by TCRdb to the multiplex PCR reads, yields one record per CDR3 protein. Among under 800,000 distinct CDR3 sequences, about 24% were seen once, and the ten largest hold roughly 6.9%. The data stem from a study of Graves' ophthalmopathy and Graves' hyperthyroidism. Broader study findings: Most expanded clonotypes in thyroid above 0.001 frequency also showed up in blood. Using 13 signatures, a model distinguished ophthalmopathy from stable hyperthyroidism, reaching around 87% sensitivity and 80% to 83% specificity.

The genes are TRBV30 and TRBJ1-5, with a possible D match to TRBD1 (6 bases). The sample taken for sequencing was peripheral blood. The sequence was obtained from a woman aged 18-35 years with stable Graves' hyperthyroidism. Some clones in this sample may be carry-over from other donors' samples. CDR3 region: CAWSLQGNQPQHF. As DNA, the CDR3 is TGTGCCTGGAGTTTACAGGGAAATCAGCCCCAGCATTTT.